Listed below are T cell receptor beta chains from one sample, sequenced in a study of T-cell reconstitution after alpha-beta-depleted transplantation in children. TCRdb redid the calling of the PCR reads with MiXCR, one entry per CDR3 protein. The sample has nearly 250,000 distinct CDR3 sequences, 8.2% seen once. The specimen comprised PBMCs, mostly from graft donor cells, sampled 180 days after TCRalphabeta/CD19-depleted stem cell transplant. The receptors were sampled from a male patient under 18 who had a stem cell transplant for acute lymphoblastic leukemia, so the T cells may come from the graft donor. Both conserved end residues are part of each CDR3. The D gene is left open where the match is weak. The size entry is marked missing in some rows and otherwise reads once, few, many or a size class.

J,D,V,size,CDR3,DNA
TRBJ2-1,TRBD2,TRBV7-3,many,CASSLTLAGGSSEQFF,TGTGCCAGCAGCTTAACACTAGCGGGGGGGTCCAGTGAGCAGTTCTTC
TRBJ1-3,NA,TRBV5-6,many,CASSLDSLLSGNTIYF,TGTGCCAGCAGCCTGGACAGTCTCCTCTCTGGAAACACCATATATTTT
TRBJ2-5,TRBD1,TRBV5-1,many,CASKPAGGRSQETQYF,TGCGCCAGCAAGCCTGCAGGGGGAAGGAGCCAAGAGACCCAGTACTTC
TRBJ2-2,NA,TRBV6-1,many,CASSSYFGELFF,TGTGCCAGCAGTTCCTATTTCGGGGAGCTGTTTTTT
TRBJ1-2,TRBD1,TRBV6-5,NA,CASSYLGGVYGYTF,TGTGCCAGCAGTTACCTAGGGGGCGTCTATGGCTACACCTTC
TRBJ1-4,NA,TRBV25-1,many,CASSEYRGGTNEKLFF,TGTGCCAGCAGTGAATATCGGGGCGGAACTAATGAAAAACTGTTTTTT
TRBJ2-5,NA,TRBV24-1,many,CATSDRFEETQYF,TGTGCCACCAGTGACAGGTTTGAGGAGACCCAGTACTTC
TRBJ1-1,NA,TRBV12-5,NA,CASCLRGSNSWNTEAFF,TGTGCTAGTTGTTTGAGGGGGTCGAACTCGTGGAACACTGAAGCTTTCTTT
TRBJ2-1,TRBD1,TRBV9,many,CASSSSARTGYNEQFF,TGTGCCAGCAGCTCCTCGGCCCGGACAGGCTACAATGAGCAGTTCTTC
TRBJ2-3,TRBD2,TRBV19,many,CASTPGGITDTQYF,TGTGCCAGTACCCCCGGGGGGATCACAGATACGCAGTATTTT
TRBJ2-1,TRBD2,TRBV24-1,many,CATSDSTGLAAYNEQFF,TGTGCCACCAGTGACTCAACGGGACTAGCGGCATACAATGAGCAGTTCTTC
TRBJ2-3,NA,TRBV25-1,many,CASSKPGRSRITDTQYF,TGTGCCAGCAGCAAACCTGGGCGGTCGCGGATCACAGATACGCAGTATTTT
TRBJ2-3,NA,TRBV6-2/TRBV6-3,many,CASRNTDTQYF,TGTGCCAGCAGGAACACAGATACGCAGTATTTT
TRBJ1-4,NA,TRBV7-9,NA,CASTPDGKLFF,TGTGCCAGCACCCCGGACGGAAAACTGTTTTTT
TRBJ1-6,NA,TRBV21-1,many,CATQTGQMVRSYNSPLHF,TGTGCCACCCAGACAGGGCAAATGGTCCGGTCCTATAATTCACCCCTCCACTTT
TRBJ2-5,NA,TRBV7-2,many,CASSLGMQETQYF,TGTGCCAGCAGCTTAGGTATGCAAGAGACCCAGTACTTC
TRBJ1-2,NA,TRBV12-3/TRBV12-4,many,CASSLAPRGVGYTF,TGTGCCAGCAGTTTGGCTCCCCGGGGGGTTGGCTACACCTTC
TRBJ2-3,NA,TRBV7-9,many,CALGGTDTQYF,TGTGCCCTAGGAGGCACAGATACGCAGTATTTT
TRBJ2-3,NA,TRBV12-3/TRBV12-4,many,CASSPPGTSTDTQYF,TGTGCCAGCAGTCCGCCCGGGACTAGCACAGATACGCAGTATTTT
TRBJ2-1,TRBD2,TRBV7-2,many,CASSFPGLAGTEQFF,TGTGCCAGCAGTTTTCCGGGACTAGCGGGGACTGAGCAGTTCTTC
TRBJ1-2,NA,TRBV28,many,CASSYFPVSLSF,TGTGCCAGCAGTTATTTCCCCGTCTCGTTGTCATTC
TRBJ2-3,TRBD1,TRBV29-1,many,CSVGQGSDTQYF,TGCAGCGTGGGACAGGGCTCAGATACGCAGTATTTT
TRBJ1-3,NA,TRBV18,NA,CASSPPASPLGNTIYF,TGTGCCAGCTCACCTCCGGCCAGCCCTCTAGGAAACACCATATATTTT
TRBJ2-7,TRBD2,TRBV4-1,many,CASSQDQLATIAYEQYF,TGCGCCAGCAGCCAAGATCAACTAGCGACCATAGCCTACGAGCAGTACTTC